One and the same sample provided the 21 T cell receptor beta chains below, sequenced in a study of T-cell memory formation after mild COVID-19. MiXCR was run by TCRdb on the 5' RACE reads, yielding one entry per CDR3 protein. The sample contains approximately 230,000 distinct CDR3 sequences, roughly 17% of which appear only once. Specimen: PBMCs or a T cell subset sorted from them (not recorded which). The source of these receptors is a man younger than 35 who had mild COVID-19 (a few samples of this study predate the infection). Cell type and time point are not known.

The V gene is TRBV27, the J gene TRBJ2-3, with a weak D call TRBD2 (6 bases). Germline V CDR1 and CDR2: MNHEY, SMNVEV (reference sequence). The CDR3 contains 17 residues. V lost 6 bases, J lost 1 base, and 20 bases lay in between. Here the CDR3 DNA reads TGTGCCAGCAGCCTACGCTCGGGACTCGGGGGCACAGATACGCAGTATTTT. It encodes CASSLRSGLGGTDTQYF.

This sequence joins TRBV18 and TRBJ1-2; D gene uncertain. The CDR3 consists of 13 residues. Germline-derived CDR1 and CDR2 are KGHSH and LQKENI. Deletions cut 5 bases from V and 6 bases from J, with 13 bases between. CDR3 loop: CASSERTENGYTF. CDR3 nucleotides: TGTGCCAGCTCAGAGCGTACAGAAAATGGCTACACCTTC.

This clonotype was seen at least ten times. The CDR3 bases are TGTGCCAGCAGCGCCGGGGTAGGAATGGCGGGGGGGCGAGATACGCAGTATTTT. The encoded protein is CASSAGVGMAGGRDTQYF. The rearrangement uses TRBV9 and TRBJ2-3; 9 nucleotides line up with TRBD2. The CDR3 runs to 18 residues. With V trimmed by 3 bases and J by 5 bases, 16 bases remained unmatched. Germline V gives CDR1 SGDLS, CDR2 YYNGEE.

The chain has TRBV25-1 and TRBJ1-2, with D possibly matching TRBD1 (5 bases). V dropped 2 bases and J dropped 5 bases, with 15 bases sitting between them. The CDR3 length is 15 residues. Germline CDR1 and CDR2: MGHDK and SYGVNS. The CDR3 nucleotides are TGTGCCAGCAGTGAAAATGGCGGTGGGGGATATGGCTACACCTTC. Translation gives CASSENGGGGYGYTF.

The chain recombines TRBV7-3 with TRBJ1-1; TRBD1 is a possible D gene (5 bases). Trimming pared 5 bases from V and 1 base from J, leaving 14 bases between. Per germline, CDR1 SGHTA and CDR2 FQGTGA. The CDR3 length is 15 residues. CDR3 loop: CASSMNRGGNTEAFF. DNA of the CDR3: TGTGCCAGCAGCATGAACCGGGGGGGGAACACTGAAGCTTTCTTT.

This clonotype occurred a few times. The genes are TRBV2 and TRBJ1-6, with D possibly TRBD1 on 6 matching bases. CDR1 and CDR2 (germline): SNHLY, FYNNEI. This CDR3 comprises 13 residues. The V end was cut by 8 bases, the J end by 5 bases, with 10 bases between. This CDR3 is CASEQGNNSPLHF. The CDR3 DNA reads TGTGCCAGCGAGCAGGGGAATAATTCACCCCTCCACTTT.

The V gene is TRBV18, the J gene TRBJ1-2, with a possible D match to TRBD1 (5 bases). Trimming pared 1 base from V and 4 bases from J, leaving 10 bases between. CDR1 is KGHSH and CDR2 is LQKENI in the germline V gene. The CDR3 sequence is 14 residues long. CDR3 nucleotide sequence: TGTGCCAGCTCACCACGGGCGGGGACCTATGGCTACACCTTC. This codes for CASSPRAGTYGYTF.

This clonotype has just a few counts. J is TRBJ2-7 and V is TRBV7-2; D remains unclear. Germline assignment: CDR1 SGHTA and CDR2 FQGNSA. The ends were cut back, 3 bases at V and 0 bases at J, with 12 bases in the middle. The CDR3 consists of 15 residues. The CDR3 protein is CASSFQARSSYEQYF. The DNA of the CDR3 is TGTGCCAGCAGCTTCCAAGCAAGGAGCTCCTACGAGCAGTACTTC. Full variable domain (rest looked up from reference TRBV7-2 and TRBJ2-7): GAGVSQSPSNKVTEKGKDVELRCDPISGHTALYWYRQSLGQGLEFLIYFQGNSAPDKSGLPSDRFSAERTGGSVSTLTIQRTQQEDSAVYLCASSFQARSSYEQYFGPGTRLTVT.

This clonotype was seen ten or more times. The chain links TRBV7-2 to TRBJ2-5; D tentatively fits TRBD1 or TRBD2 (5 bases each). CDR3 size: 13 residues. Trimming took off 4 bases at V and 5 bases at J, with 11 bases between the two ends. Germline V gene data show CDR1 as SGHTA and CDR2 as FQGNSA. CDR3 DNA sequence: TGTGCCAGCAGCTCTCGAGGGGCGGAGACCCAGTACTTC. It translates to CASSSRGAETQYF.

This clonotype was seen ten or more times. The chain is built from TRBV20-1 and TRBJ2-4; 9 bases agree with TRBD2. V lost 5 bases to trimming and J lost 5 bases; unmatched junction nucleotides: 4. There are 13 residues in the CDR3. Germline CDR1 is DFQATT and CDR2 is SNEGSKA (reference sequence). CDR3 nucleotide sequence: TGCAGTGCTTTCGGGACTAGCCAAAACATTCAGTACTTC. Translating gives CSAFGTSQNIQYF.

This clonotype turned up a few times. This chain uses TRBV11-2 with TRBJ2-4; 9 bases line up with TRBD2. The CDR3 extends over 16 amino acids. The junction had 7 bases not matched to a gene; V was cut back by 1 base and J by 6 bases. Germline CDR1 SGHAT, CDR2 FQNNGV. The CDR3 coding sequence is TGTGCCAGCAGCTTAGGGATAGCGGGGGTGAGAAACATTCAGTACTTC. It yields the protein CASSLGIAGVRNIQYF.

This chain connects TRBV20-1 to TRBJ1-1; D is uncertain. Germline V lookup: CDR1 DFQATT, CDR2 SNEGSKA (reference sequence). The V end lost 3 bases, the J end lost 7 bases, and 9 bases lay between the germline ends. The CDR3 is 11 residues long. The CDR3 protein is CSARNSYEAFF. CDR3 DNA sequence: TGCAGTGCTAGGAACAGCTATGAAGCTTTCTTT.

Only a few counts were recorded for this clonotype. The chain uses TRBV15 and TRBJ2-5; D gene uncertain. The V end lost 0 bases, the J end lost 3 bases, and 2 bases lay between the germline ends. The CDR3 has 12 amino acids. From germline, CDR1 is LNHNV and CDR2 YYDKDF (reference sequence). In nucleotides, the CDR3 is TGTGCCACCAGCAGAGACGAAGAGACCCAGTACTTC. The encoded protein is CATSRDEETQYF.

This clonotype was counted a few times. This chain connects TRBV5-5 to TRBJ2-5, with 7 bases that match TRBD1. Germline V lookup: CDR1 SGHKS, CDR2 YYEKEE (reference sequence). The CDR3 runs to 14 residues. V lost 4 bases, J lost 5 bases, and 8 bases stayed unmatched. The CDR3 DNA follows: TGTGCCAGCAGCGATCGACAGGGCTGGGAGACCCAGTACTTC. Its protein is CASSDRQGWETQYF. Full variable domain (remainder filled in from reference TRBV5-5 and TRBJ2-5): DAGVTQSPTHLIKTRGQQVTLRCSPISGHKSVSWYQQVLGQGPQFIFQYYEKEERGRGNFPDRFSARQFPNYSSELNVNALLLGDSALYLCASSDRQGWETQYFGPGTRLLVL.

The rearrangement links TRBV12-3 or TRBV12-4 to TRBJ1-2, with D unclear. This CDR3 has 13 amino acids. Trimming took 10 bases from V and 4 from J, leaving 16 bases between them. The CDR3 loop is CATTLDQRYGYTF. The CDR3 DNA sequence: TGTGCCACCACCCTTGACCAGCGCTATGGCTACACCTTC.

The chain recombines TRBV5-1 with TRBJ1-5; D might be TRBD1 (6 bases). Between the trimmed V and J ends, which lost 5 bases and 4 bases, there was a span of 13 bases. The germline CDR1 and CDR2 sequences are SGHRS and YFSETQ. The CDR3 has 14 amino acids. CDR3 sequence (DNA): TGCGCCAGCAGTTCAGGGGAGAGGAATCAGCCCCAGCATTTT. Amino acid sequence: CASSSGERNQPQHF.

This clonotype was recorded only once. The rearrangement uses TRBV6-6 and TRBJ2-7, with TRBD1 as a possible D gene (6 bases). Trimming stripped 2 bases from V and 3 bases from J, with 11 bases between. This CDR3 has 14 residues. In germline, CDR1 is MNHNY, CDR2 SVGAGI (reference sequence). This CDR3 reads CASSYPTDSYEQYF. CDR3 in DNA: TGTGCCAGCAGTTACCCCACGGACAGCTACGAGCAGTACTTC.

This clonotype showed up just a few times. The chain recombines TRBV7-2 with TRBJ2-5; no definite D call. From germline, CDR1 is SGHTA and CDR2 FQGNSA. The V and J ends lost 5 bases and 4 bases respectively, with 14 bases between them. This CDR3 is built from 14 residues. Here the CDR3 DNA reads TGTGCCAGCAGCATCGCCACCCTTCCAGAGACCCAGTACTTC. Translation gives CASSIATLPETQYF.

The rearrangement links TRBV12-3 or TRBV12-4 to TRBJ1-2, with D unresolved. V lost 0 bases and J 5 bases, leaving 10 bases between the germline ends. The CDR3 totals 14 residues. CDR3 amino acids: CASSLATATYGYTF. The DNA of the CDR3 is TGTGCCAGCAGTTTAGCCACGGCCACATATGGCTACACCTTC.

The chain employs TRBV3-1 and TRBJ1-5, with TRBD1 as a possible D gene (5 bases). The CDR3 consists of 13 residues. The germline gives CDR1 LGHDT, CDR2 YNNKEL (reference sequence). Trimming shortened V by 3 bases and J by 4 bases, and 7 bases separated the two germline ends. The CDR3 DNA reads TGTGCCAGCAGCCACGGGGGAAATCAGCCCCAGCATTTT. It specifies CASSHGGNQPQHF.

V is TRBV6-6 and J is TRBJ1-5; no clear D. Germline CDR1 and CDR2: MNHNY and SVGAGI (reference sequence). Trimming pared 6 bases from V and 0 bases from J, leaving 6 bases between. This CDR3 region has 13 residues. The CDR3 region is CASRGHSNQPQHF. CDR3 nucleotides: TGTGCCAGCAGAGGGCATAGCAATCAGCCCCAGCATTTT.